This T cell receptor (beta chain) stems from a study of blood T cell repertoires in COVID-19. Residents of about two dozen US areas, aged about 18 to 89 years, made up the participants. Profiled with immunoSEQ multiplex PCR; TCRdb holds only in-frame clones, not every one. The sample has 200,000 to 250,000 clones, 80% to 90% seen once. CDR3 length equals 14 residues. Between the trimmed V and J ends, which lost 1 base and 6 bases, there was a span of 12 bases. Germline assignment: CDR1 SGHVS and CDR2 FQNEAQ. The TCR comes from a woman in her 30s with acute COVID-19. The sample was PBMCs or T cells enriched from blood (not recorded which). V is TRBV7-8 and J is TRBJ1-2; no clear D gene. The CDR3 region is CASSLGIRNNGYTF. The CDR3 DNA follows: TGTGCCAGCAGCTTAGGAATAAGAAACAATGGCTACACCTTC.